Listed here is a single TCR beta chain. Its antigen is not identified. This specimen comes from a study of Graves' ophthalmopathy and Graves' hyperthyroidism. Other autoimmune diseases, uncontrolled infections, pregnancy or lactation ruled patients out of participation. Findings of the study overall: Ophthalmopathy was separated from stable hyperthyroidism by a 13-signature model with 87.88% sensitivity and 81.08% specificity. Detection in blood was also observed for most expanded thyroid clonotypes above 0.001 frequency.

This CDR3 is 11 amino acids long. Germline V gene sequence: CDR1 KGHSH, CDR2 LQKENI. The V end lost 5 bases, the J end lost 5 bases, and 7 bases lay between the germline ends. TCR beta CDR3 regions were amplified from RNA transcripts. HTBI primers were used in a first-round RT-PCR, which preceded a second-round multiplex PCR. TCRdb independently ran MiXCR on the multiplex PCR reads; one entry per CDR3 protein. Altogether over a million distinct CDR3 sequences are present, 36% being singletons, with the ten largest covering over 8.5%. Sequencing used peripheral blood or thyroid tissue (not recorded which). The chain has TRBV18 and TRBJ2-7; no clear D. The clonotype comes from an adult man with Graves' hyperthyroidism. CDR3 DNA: TGTGCCAGCTCAGGCTCAGACGAGCAGTACTTC. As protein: CASSGSDEQYF.